Listed here are 23 T cell receptor beta chains from one sample, sequenced in a study of T-cell memory formation after mild COVID-19. TCRdb passed the 5' RACE reads through MiXCR, listing each CDR3 protein once. This table has fewer than 550,000 distinct CDR3 sequences, roughly 20% appearing once. The sequencing sample was made of PBMCs or a T cell subset sorted from them (not recorded which). These receptor sequences come from an adult woman who had mild COVID-19 (a few samples of this study predate the infection). Cell type and time point are not known.

This clonotype was seen at least ten times. The chain links TRBV5-1 to TRBJ2-1; 9 nucleotides align to TRBD2. Germline-derived CDR1 and CDR2 are SGHRS and YFSETQ. CDR3 length: 14 amino acids. V was pared by 0 bases and J by 5 bases, with 0 bases of the junction left unmatched. As DNA, the CDR3 is TGCGCCAGCAGCTTGGGGACTAGCGACAATGAGCAGTTCTTC. It specifies CASSLGTSDNEQFF.

This clonotype was detected many times. J is TRBJ2-7 and V is TRBV20-1, with D unclear. The CDR3 covers 12 residues. V was shortened by 0 bases and J by 3 bases, with 6 bases between the two germline ends. Germline CDR1 DFQATT, CDR2 SNEGSKA (reference sequence). CDR3 sequence: CSARELHYEQYF. The CDR3 DNA is TGCAGTGCTAGAGAACTGCACTACGAGCAGTACTTC.

The V call is TRBV14, the J call TRBJ2-3; 11 bases agree with TRBD1. Germline values: CDR1 SGHDN, CDR2 FVKESK. J was trimmed by 4 bases and V by 6 bases; bases with no gene match: 3. The CDR3 spans 14 residues. CDR3 amino acids: CASSWTGGPDTQYF. CDR3 DNA sequence: TGTGCCAGCAGTTGGACAGGGGGCCCAGATACGCAGTATTTT.

This clonotype was recorded many times. The chain uses TRBV5-1 and TRBJ2-3, with 7 bases that match TRBD2. J was trimmed by 6 bases and V by 0 bases; bases with no gene match: 10. Germline lookup yields CDR1 SGHRS and CDR2 YFSETQ. The CDR3 is made up of 16 amino acids. The CDR3 nucleotides read TGCGCCAGCAGCTTGGCCTCATCGGGAGGCGGGGATACGCAGTATTTT. Encoded protein: CASSLASSGGGDTQYF.

The V gene is TRBV5-1, the J gene TRBJ1-3, with D possibly being TRBD1 (6 bases). The V gene lost 3 bases and the J gene lost 2 bases, with 12 bases spanning the gap. Looked up from germline, CDR1 is SGHRS and CDR2 is YFSETQ. CDR3 length: 15 residues. CDR3 region: CASSSDGGTGNTIYF. The DNA for the CDR3 is TGCGCCAGCAGCTCGGACGGGGGCACTGGAAACACCATATATTTT. Filled out from reference TRBV5-1 and TRBJ1-3, the complete variable domain reads KAGVTQTPRYLIKTRGQQVTLSCSPISGHRSVSWYQQTPGQGLQFLFEYFSETQRNKGNFPGRFSGRQFSNSRSEMNVSTLELGDSALYLCASSSDGGTGNTIYFGEGSWLTVV.

The rearrangement uses TRBV5-5 and TRBJ2-7, with 7 bases aligning to TRBD1. The CDR3 is 16 residues long. J lost 1 base, V lost 4 bases, and 11 bases had no gene match. From germline, CDR1 is SGHKS and CDR2 YYEKEE (reference sequence). The CDR3: CASSDTTGTASYEQYF. CDR3 DNA sequence: TGTGCCAGCAGCGATACCACCGGGACAGCGTCCTACGAGCAGTACTTC.

This clonotype was detected a few times. The V and J genes are TRBV9 and TRBJ1-1; a possible D gene is TRBD1 (5 bases). V shed 3 bases and J shed 1 base, with 16 bases lying between them. Germline CDR1 is SGDLS and CDR2 is YYNGEE. The CDR3 runs to 16 residues. This chain's CDR3 is CASSATDGDQNTEAFF. DNA of the CDR3: TGTGCCAGCAGCGCTACGGATGGGGACCAGAACACTGAAGCTTTCTTT.

The chain has TRBV5-1 and TRBJ2-3; TRBD1 agrees at 8 bases. Germline CDR1 SGHRS, CDR2 YFSETQ. The CDR3 sequence is 16 residues long. V lost 4 bases to trimming and J lost 1 base; unmatched junction nucleotides: 8. The CDR3 region is CASSEGPGQGTDTQYF. Here the CDR3 DNA reads TGCGCCAGCAGCGAAGGCCCGGGACAGGGCACAGATACGCAGTATTTT.

The rearrangement joins TRBV12-3 or TRBV12-4 to TRBJ1-1; no clear D gene. This CDR3 region has 13 residues. V lost 7 bases and J lost 2, with 11 bases in between. CDR3 coding DNA: TGTGCCAGCAATCGGGTACCCAACACTGAAGCTTTCTTT. Protein product: CASNRVPNTEAFF.

This chain joins TRBV7-6 and TRBJ2-1, with TRBD2 matching over 7 bases. V trimming: 0 bases; J trimming: 4 bases; junction bases outside the gene matches: 6. The CDR3 has 16 amino acids. The germline V gene encodes CDR1 SGHVS and CDR2 FNYEAQ. The CDR3 DNA reads TGTGCCAGCAGCTTAGCGCCAGCGGGGAGGTACAATGAGCAGTTCTTC. The encoded protein is CASSLAPAGRYNEQFF.

This CDR3 reads CAWSVQGSGFTDTQYF. The CDR3 nucleotides are TGTGCCTGGAGTGTACAAGGTAGCGGGTTCACAGATACGCAGTATTTT. The rearrangement links TRBV30 to TRBJ2-3; TRBD2 matches 7 bases. V shed 0 bases and J 2 bases; nucleotides not matched to a gene: 8. Per the germline V gene, CDR1 is GTSNPN and CDR2 is SVGIG (reference sequence). The CDR3 sequence is 16 residues long.

This clonotype appeared a few times. The V gene is TRBV5-1, the J gene TRBJ1-1; 8 bases map to TRBD1. Trimming cost V 4 bases and J 5 bases; bases outside gene matches: 10. The CDR3 length is 15 residues. The germline gives CDR1 SGHRS, CDR2 YFSETQ. The CDR3 sequence is CASSEGQGLGTEAFF. Here the CDR3 DNA reads TGCGCCAGCAGCGAAGGACAGGGCCTGGGGACTGAAGCTTTCTTT.

This clonotype was counted between two and nine times. This chain connects TRBV2 to TRBJ2-5; D gene ambiguous. Germline CDR1 and CDR2: SNHLY and FYNNEI. Trimming pared 6 bases from V and 7 bases from J, leaving 9 bases between. This CDR3 is built from 11 residues. CDR3 coding DNA: TGTGCCAGCAGGGCAAGTGTGACCCAGTACTTC. Translating gives CASRASVTQYF.

This clonotype was seen more than once but under ten times. This chain links TRBV21-1 with TRBJ2-3; whether TRBD1, the table's D call, matches the DNA was not checked. TRBV21-1 has pseudogene status. CDR3 length: 16 residues. CDR3: CASSGRDKPPTDTQYF. The CDR3 DNA reads as TGTGCCAGCAGCGGCCGGGACAAACCTCCCACAGATACGCAGTATTTT.

The chain carries TRBV24-1 and TRBJ2-5, with D perhaps assigned TRBD1 or TRBD2 (5 bases each). The germline V gene encodes CDR1 KGHDR and CDR2 SFDVKD. The CDR3 sequence is 14 residues long. Deletions cut 9 bases from V and 5 bases from J, with 18 bases between. The CDR3 is CATWEQSWGETQYF. For the CDR3, the DNA is TGTGCCACCTGGGAGCAGTCTTGGGGGGAGACCCAGTACTTC.

This clonotype has ten or more counts. The chain combines TRBV12-3 or TRBV12-4 with TRBJ2-7, with 7 bases that match TRBD1. V lost 5 bases to trimming and J lost 4 bases; unmatched junction nucleotides: 2. The CDR3 length is 12 residues. DNA of the CDR3: TGTGCCAGCAGTCAACAGGGGTACGAGCAGTACTTC. This gives the protein CASSQQGYEQYF.

The rearrangement links TRBV3-2 to TRBJ2-7. TRBV3-2 is marked as a pseudogene. The CDR3 length is 18 residues. Written as DNA, the CDR3 is TGTGCCAGCAGCCAAGATGAACTTGACGCCGCGATTATCTACGAGCAGTACTTC. This codes for CASSQDELDAAIIYEQYF.

This clonotype was counted a few times. The chain links TRBV12-3 or TRBV12-4 to TRBJ1-6; D may be TRBD1 (6 bases). Between the trimmed V and J ends, which lost 4 bases and 3 bases, there was a span of 10 bases. The CDR3 contains 15 residues. The CDR3 region has the DNA TGTGCCAGCAGTTCGACAGGAAACTATAATTCACCCCTCCACTTT. Protein sequence: CASSSTGNYNSPLHF.

This chain connects TRBV20-1 to TRBJ1-4; 8 nucleotides line up with TRBD1. V gave up 0 bases and J gave up 3 bases; unmatched junction bases: 6. Germline values: CDR1 DFQATT, CDR2 SNEGSKA (reference sequence). The CDR3 length is 16 residues. CDR3 nucleotides: TGCAGTGCTAGAGACTCTCAGGGGGCTGCTAATGAAAAACTGTTTTTT. Protein sequence: CSARDSQGAANEKLFF.

J is TRBJ1-4 and V is TRBV11-2, with a weak D call TRBD1 (6 bases). V was clipped by 2 bases and J by 13 bases, with 11 bases between them. Germline CDR1 reads SGHAT; CDR2 reads FQNNGV. There are 12 residues in the CDR3. The CDR3, as DNA: TGTGCCAGCAGCTTAAATAGGGGGATACTGTTTTTT. This gives the protein CASSLNRGILFF.

This clonotype was counted only a few times. The V and J genes are TRBV7-9 and TRBJ1-5, with a tentative D call TRBD1 (5 bases). In germline, CDR1 is SEHNR, CDR2 FQNEAQ (reference sequence). The CDR3 length is 13 residues. V lost 9 bases and J 0 bases, leaving 9 bases between the germline ends. This chain's CDR3 is CASGGNSNQPQHF. The CDR3 nucleotides are TGTGCCAGTGGGGGGAATAGCAATCAGCCCCAGCATTTT.

The chain has TRBV7-3 and TRBJ1-2; 9 nucleotides line up with TRBD1. CDR3 length: 14 residues. The junction had 5 bases not matched to a gene; V was cut back by 4 bases and J by 5 bases. The germline V gene has CDR1 SGHTA and CDR2 FQGTGA. CDR3 bases: TGTGCCAGCAGCTCGGGACAGGGCGTTTATGGCTACACCTTC. Its protein product is CASSSGQGVYGYTF.

In this sample, this clonotype turned up a few times. The chain carries TRBV24-1 and TRBJ2-1, with D maybe TRBD2 (5 bases). This CDR3 is 11 amino acids long. The V and J ends lost 6 bases and 10 bases respectively, with 9 bases between them. Germline V lookup: CDR1 KGHDR, CDR2 SFDVKD. In DNA form, the CDR3 reads TGTGCCACCAGTCTCAGCGGCGAGCAGTTCTTC. Its protein is CATSLSGEQFF.